The 26 T cell receptor beta chains below all came from one sample that was sequenced in a study of blood T cell repertoires in COVID-19. The table came from immunoSEQ multiplex PCR; TCRdb's copy has only in-frame clones and leaves some out. The table has 170,000 or so clones, 88% seen once. The source material was PBMCs or T cells enriched from blood (not recorded which). Every receptor here comes from a woman aged 18 to 35 who had recovered from COVID-19.

J is TRBJ1-5 and V is TRBV6-5; D is possibly TRBD1 (5 bases). CDR1 is MNHEY and CDR2 is SVGAGI in the germline V gene. Trimming removed 7 bases at V and 5 bases at J, with 12 bases between. The CDR3 has 13 residues. The CDR3 protein is CASKSGGDQPQHF. CDR3 DNA: TGTGCCAGCAAGAGCGGGGGAGATCAGCCCCAGCATTTT.

CDR3 in amino acids: CASSPGANSPLHF. The CDR3 DNA reads TGTGCCAGCTCACCAGGGGCGAATTCACCCCTCCACTTT. This chain links TRBV18 with TRBJ1-6; D possibly corresponds to TRBD1 (5 bases). The V end lost 2 bases, the J end lost 7 bases, and 6 bases lay between the germline ends. There are 13 residues in the CDR3. CDR1 is KGHSH and CDR2 is LQKENI in the germline V gene. The variable domain in full, with the rest retrieved from reference TRBV18 and TRBJ1-6, is NAGVMQNPRHLVRRRGQEARLRCSPMKGHSHVYWYRQLPEEGLKFMVYLQKENIIDESGMPKERFSAEFPKEGPSILRIQQVVRGDSAAYFCASSPGANSPLHFGNGTRLTVT.

V usage is TRBV12-3 or TRBV12-4 and J usage is TRBJ1-5; 7 bases fit TRBD1. The trim removed 5 bases at V and 5 bases at J, leaving 3 bases unmatched. CDR3 length: 13 residues. CDR3 residues: CASSQGDDQPQHF. Here the CDR3 DNA reads TGTGCCAGCAGTCAGGGGGACGATCAGCCCCAGCATTTT.

V and J are TRBV12-3 or TRBV12-4 and TRBJ1-6; possibly TRBD1 for D (5 bases). CDR3 length equals 13 residues. Trimming shortened V by 4 bases and J by 8 bases, and 9 bases separated the two germline ends. The CDR3 here is CASSSDSYSPLHF. The CDR3 DNA is TGTGCCAGCAGTTCAGACAGCTATTCACCCCTCCACTTT.

The CDR3, as DNA: TGTGCCAGCAGCCCTAGGCGACCAAGCAATCAGCCCCAGCATTTT. It encodes CASSPRRPSNQPQHF. The rearrangement uses TRBV9 and TRBJ1-5; D not certain. The CDR3 sequence is 15 residues long. Trimming removed 4 bases from V and 1 base from J, with 12 bases in between. Germline CDR1 is SGDLS and CDR2 is YYNGEE. The complete variable domain, with remaining parts taken from reference TRBV9 and TRBJ1-5, reads DSGVTQTPKHLITATGQRVTLRCSPRSGDLSVYWYQQSLDQGLQFLIQYYNGEERAKGNILERFSAQQFPDLHSELNLSSLELGDSALYFCASSPRRPSNQPQHFGDGTRLSIL.

The chain's CDR3 is CASSYSQDTYGYTF. The DNA for the CDR3 is TGTGCCAGCAGTTACTCGCAGGATACCTATGGCTACACCTTC. V usage is TRBV6-5 and J usage is TRBJ1-2; no clear D gene. Looked up from germline, CDR1 is MNHEY and CDR2 is SVGAGI. V shed 0 bases and J shed 4 bases, with 9 bases lying between them. This CDR3 spans 14 amino acids.

The gene calls are TRBV29-1 and TRBJ1-1; a possible D gene is TRBD1 (5 bases). Germline V gene sequence: CDR1 SQVTM, CDR2 ANQGSEA. This CDR3 region has 14 residues. V lost 4 bases and J lost 3, with 15 bases in between. CDR3 nucleotides: TGCAGCGTTGGGCCTAAGGGGCGTGACACTGAAGCTTTCTTT. Translating it yields CSVGPKGRDTEAFF.

The chain joins TRBV28 to TRBJ1-3, with no clear D. Trimming stripped 6 bases from V and 4 bases from J, with 7 bases between. The CDR3 is made up of 12 amino acids. Germline CDR1 reads MDHEN; CDR2 reads SYDVKM. In DNA form, the CDR3 reads TGTGCCAGCAGCCGAGGAGGAAACACCATATATTTT. Translation gives CASSRGGNTIYF.

This chain uses TRBV19 with TRBJ2-2; D possibly corresponds to TRBD2 (6 bases). The CDR3 length is 15 residues. Germline V gene lookup returns CDR1 LNHDA and CDR2 SQIVND (reference sequence). Trimming removed 7 bases from V and 6 bases from J, with 18 bases in between. The CDR3 DNA sequence: TGTGCCAGTAAATTTACGGAGGGGATCGCCGGGGAGCTGTTTTTT. It is translated as CASKFTEGIAGELFF.

V and J are TRBV15 and TRBJ2-6, with D possibly matching TRBD1 (6 bases). Trimming removed 3 bases at V and 0 bases at J, with 12 bases between. Germline V CDR1 and CDR2: LNHNV, YYDKDF (reference sequence). CDR3 length: 17 residues. CDR3 loop: CATSRTGDYSGANVLTF. CDR3 sequence (DNA): TGTGCCACCAGCAGGACAGGCGACTACTCTGGGGCCAACGTCCTGACTTTC.

J is TRBJ2-3 and V is TRBV7-9, with D unclear. The CDR3 consists of 15 residues. V lost 5 bases and J lost 3, with 15 bases in between. Germline-derived CDR1 and CDR2 are SEHNR and FQNEAQ (reference sequence). CDR3 in DNA: TGTGCCAGCAGCACATCCATAATGACTACAGATACGCAGTATTTT. Protein: CASSTSIMTTDTQYF.

This chain links TRBV4-1 with TRBJ1-4; no definite D call. CDR1 and CDR2 (germline): MGHRA, YSYEKL. Trimming removed 1 base at V and 0 bases at J, with 6 bases between. The CDR3 is 15 residues long. For the CDR3, the DNA is TGCGCCAGCAGCCAAGTGGGAGCAACTAATGAAAAACTGTTTTTT. Translated: CASSQVGATNEKLFF.

In this sample, this clone turned up once. The chain has TRBV5-1 and TRBJ1-5; 7 positions agree with TRBD1. The junction had 13 bases not matched to a gene; V was cut back by 5 bases and J by 5 bases. The CDR3 has 16 residues. Looked up from germline, CDR1 is SGHRS and CDR2 is YFSETQ. The DNA of the CDR3 is TGCGCCAGCAGTTCGGCAAGACAGGGCAAAGATCAGCCCCAGCATTTT. This sequence encodes CASSSARQGKDQPQHF.

The V gene is TRBV19, the J gene TRBJ2-5; 8 bases line up with TRBD2. Looked up from germline, CDR1 is LNHDA and CDR2 is SQIVND (reference sequence). The CDR3 runs to 15 residues. The trim removed 5 bases at V and 2 bases at J, leaving 7 bases unmatched. Here the CDR3 DNA reads TGTGCCAGTAGTCAGGGACTAGTGGAACAAGAGACCCAGTACTTC. It codes for CASSQGLVEQETQYF.

The CDR3 here is CASSSITDYNQPQHF. The CDR3 DNA sequence: TGTGCCAGCAGTTCCATAACAGATTACAATCAGCCCCAGCATTTT. This sequence joins TRBV28 and TRBJ1-5, with D unclear. V was shortened by 4 bases and J by 3 bases, with 13 bases between the two germline ends. Germline CDR1 and CDR2: MDHEN and SYDVKM. The CDR3 covers 15 residues. Supplemented by reference TRBV28 and TRBJ1-5, the full variable domain reads DVKVTQSSRYLVKRTGEKVFLECVQDMDHENMFWYRQDPGLGLRLIYFSYDVKMKEKGDIPEGYSVSREKKERFSLILESASTNQTSMYLCASSSITDYNQPQHFGDGTRLSIL.

CDR3 nucleotide sequence: TGTGCCAGCAGTGAAGGGGGGGGGAATTCACCCCTCCACTTT. Translation: CASSEGGGNSPLHF. J is TRBJ1-6 and V is TRBV6-1; weak D call: TRBD1 (5 bases). V was pared by 1 base and J by 7 bases, with 8 bases between. From germline, CDR1 is MNHNS and CDR2 SASEGT. This CDR3 contains 14 residues.

The J gene is TRBJ2-3, the V gene TRBV5-1, with 7 positions matching TRBD2. V lost 2 bases and J lost 0; bases outside the gene matches: 12. Germline V lookup: CDR1 SGHRS, CDR2 YFSETQ. The CDR3 totals 18 residues. Here the CDR3 reads CASSLTSERVSSTDTQYF. Written as DNA, the CDR3 is TGCGCCAGCAGCTTAACTAGCGAGAGAGTCTCTAGCACAGATACGCAGTATTTT.

The V gene is TRBV18, the J gene TRBJ1-5; TRBD1 aligns across 7 bases. This CDR3 contains 15 residues. The J segment lost 0 bases and the V segment lost 5 bases, leaving 4 bases of the junction unmatched. Germline CDR1 is KGHSH and CDR2 is LQKENI. The CDR3 sequence is CASSADRHSNQPQHF. The CDR3 DNA reads TGTGCCAGCTCAGCGGACAGGCATAGCAATCAGCCCCAGCATTTT.

The chain employs TRBV10-1 and TRBJ1-1; TRBD1 is a possible D gene (5 bases). This CDR3 is built from 14 residues. From germline, CDR1 is WNHNN and CDR2 SYGVQD (reference sequence). V lost 9 bases and J 5 bases, leaving 19 bases between the germline ends. The CDR3 nucleotides read TGCGCCAGTTCTACTTTAAGGGGAAAAACTGAAGCTTTCTTT. Protein product: CASSTLRGKTEAFF.

The rearrangement joins TRBV4-1 to TRBJ2-1; 10 bases are shared with TRBD2. The J segment lost 7 bases and the V segment lost 4 bases, leaving 7 bases of the junction unmatched. Germline loops: CDR1 MGHRA, CDR2 YSYEKL. The CDR3 is made up of 15 amino acids. Here the CDR3 reads CASSPLAGVANEQFF. For the CDR3, the DNA is TGCGCCAGCAGCCCTCTAGCGGGAGTAGCTAATGAGCAGTTCTTC.

The V gene is TRBV28, the J gene TRBJ2-5, with 9 bases aligning to TRBD1. CDR3 length equals 16 residues. J was trimmed by 5 bases and V by 5 bases; bases with no gene match: 12. Germline V gene data show CDR1 as MDHEN and CDR2 as SYDVKM. DNA for the CDR3: TGTGCCAGCAGTCCCCCCACTTGGACAGGGGAGGAGACCCAGTACTTC. Residues: CASSPPTWTGEETQYF.

The chain uses TRBV1 and TRBJ2-2; TRBD1, as called in the table, went unchecked against the DNA. TRBV1 is tagged as a pseudogene. The CDR3 length is 16 residues. CDR3 nucleotides: TGCACCAGCAGCCCGAAAGGACAGGGGGCGTCAGGGGAGCTGTTTTTT. Translating gives CTSSPKGQGASGELFF.

The chain combines TRBV28 with TRBJ1-1, with D tentatively TRBD1 (6 bases). This CDR3 is 13 amino acids long. The germline gives CDR1 MDHEN, CDR2 SYDVKM. Deletions cut 8 bases from V and 8 bases from J, with 18 bases between. DNA of the CDR3: TGTGCCAGCGCCAGACAGGCTTCCAGGGAAGCTTTCTTT. It translates to CASARQASREAFF.

This chain connects TRBV11-2 to TRBJ1-2; 7 bases line up with TRBD1. V shed 4 bases, J shed 3 bases, and the junction held 8 bases outside the gene matches. Germline CDR1 SGHAT, CDR2 FQNNGV. The CDR3 sequence is 15 residues long. CDR3 DNA sequence: TGTGCCAGCAGCTCCCTGACAGGGATTGACTATGGCTACACCTTC. Protein: CASSSLTGIDYGYTF.

This chain links TRBV6-5 with TRBJ1-5, with D maybe TRBD1 (5 bases). Germline assignment: CDR1 MNHEY and CDR2 SVGAGI. V lost 4 bases and J 2 bases, leaving 12 bases between the germline ends. The CDR3 is 15 residues long. In DNA, the CDR3 is TGTGCCAGCAGTTCTCGGGGGGTTGGCAATCAGCCCCAGCATTTT. Translating it yields CASSSRGVGNQPQHF.

This clone was counted only a few times. J is TRBJ2-2 and V is TRBV6-2 or TRBV6-3, with TRBD1 matching 10 bases. This CDR3 is 16 amino acids long. Trimming took 2 bases from V and 5 from J; bases not matched to a gene: 5. Looked up from germline, CDR1 is MNHEY and CDR2 is SVGEGT. The CDR3 sequence: CASSYTKGQGTGELFF. Written as DNA, the CDR3 is TGTGCCAGCAGTTACACGAAGGGACAGGGGACCGGGGAGCTGTTTTTT.